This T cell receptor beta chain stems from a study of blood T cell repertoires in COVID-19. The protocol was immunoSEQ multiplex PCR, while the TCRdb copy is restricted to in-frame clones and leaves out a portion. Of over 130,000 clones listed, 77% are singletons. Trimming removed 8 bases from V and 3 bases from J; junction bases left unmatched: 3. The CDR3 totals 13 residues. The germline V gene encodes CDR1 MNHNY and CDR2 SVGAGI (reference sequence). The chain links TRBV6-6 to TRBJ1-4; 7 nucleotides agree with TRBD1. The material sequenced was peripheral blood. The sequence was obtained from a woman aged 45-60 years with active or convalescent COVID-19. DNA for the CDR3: TGTGCCAGCGGAGGGGGCCCTAATGAAAAACTGTTTTTT. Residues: CASGGGPNEKLFF.